One sample yielded the 6 T cell receptor beta chains listed below, sequenced in a study of T cells in localized non-small cell lung cancer. The repertoire was sequenced with immunoSEQ multiplex PCR; TCRdb's copy has only in-frame clones and lacks some. The profile shows nearly 25,000 clones, around 88% of them singletons. Sequenced material: peripheral blood, taken before any cancer treatment. These receptors were collected from a male donor older than 55 with stage II squamous cell lung carcinoma.

This sequence joins TRBV4-3 and TRBJ1-5, with unresolved D. The V end lost 0 bases, the J end lost 2 bases, and 2 bases lay between the germline ends. Germline V gives CDR1 LGHNA, CDR2 YSLEER. CDR3 length: 13 amino acids. CDR3 in DNA: TGCGCCAGCAGCCAAGACCGCAATCAGCCCCAGCATTTT. It is translated as CASSQDRNQPQHF.

This chain connects TRBV19 to TRBJ2-7; D gene ambiguous. Trimming took 1 base from V and 0 from J, leaving 7 bases between them. The CDR3 runs 14 residues. Looked up from germline, CDR1 is LNHDA and CDR2 is SQIVND (reference sequence). The chain's CDR3 is CASSIVGLSYEQYF. The CDR3 region has the DNA TGTGCCAGTAGTATAGTGGGCCTCTCCTACGAGCAGTACTTC.

The rearrangement joins TRBV19 to TRBJ2-1, with 9 nucleotides matching TRBD2. V shed 4 bases, J shed 8 bases, and the junction held 12 bases outside the gene matches. This CDR3 region has 16 residues. Germline loops: CDR1 LNHDA, CDR2 SQIVND (reference sequence). The chain's CDR3 is CASSRDLIAGVDEQFF. The DNA of the CDR3 is TGTGCCAGTAGTAGAGACCTCATAGCGGGAGTAGATGAGCAGTTCTTC.

The rearrangement links TRBV7-6 to TRBJ2-1, with TRBD2 as a possible D gene (5 bases). There are 15 residues in the CDR3. Germline CDR1 is SGHVS and CDR2 is FNYEAQ. Trimming stripped 5 bases from V and 7 bases from J, with 18 bases between. CDR3 bases: TGTGCCAGCAGCCCGGACTCAACCCGTAGGAATGAGCAGTTCTTC. Amino acids: CASSPDSTRRNEQFF.

In its sample, this clone was seen a few times. The chain joins TRBV7-8 to TRBJ2-3, with TRBD1 matching 9 bases. The CDR3 sequence is 16 residues long. The germline V gene has CDR1 SGHVS and CDR2 FQNEAQ. The V segment lost 1 base and the J segment 0 bases; nucleotides outside the gene matches: 2. Here the CDR3 reads CASSLGQGVSTDTQYF. The CDR3, as DNA: TGTGCCAGCAGCTTAGGACAGGGGGTGAGCACAGATACGCAGTATTTT.

CDR3 protein: CASSPVQQNTEAFF. The CDR3 nucleotides are TGTGCCAGCTCACCCGTTCAGCAGAACACTGAAGCTTTCTTT. This chain uses TRBV18 with TRBJ1-1; D ambiguous. The CDR3 spans 14 residues. Deletions cut 3 bases from V and 1 base from J, with 9 bases between. Per the germline V gene, CDR1 is KGHSH and CDR2 is LQKENI.